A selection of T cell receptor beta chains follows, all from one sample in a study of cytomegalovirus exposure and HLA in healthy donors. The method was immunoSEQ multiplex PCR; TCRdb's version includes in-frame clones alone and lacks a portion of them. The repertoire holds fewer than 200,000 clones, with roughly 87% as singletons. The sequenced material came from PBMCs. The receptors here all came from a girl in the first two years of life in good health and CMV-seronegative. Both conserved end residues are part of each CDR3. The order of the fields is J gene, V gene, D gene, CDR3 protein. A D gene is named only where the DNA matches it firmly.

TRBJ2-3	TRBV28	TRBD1	CASAGTGGRADTQYF
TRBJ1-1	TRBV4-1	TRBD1	CASSQDPDRVNTEAFF
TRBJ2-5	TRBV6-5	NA	CASSYSSGAWETQYF
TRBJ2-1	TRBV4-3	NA	CASSQDRPSSNEQFF
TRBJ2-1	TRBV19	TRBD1	CASTPDRADEQFF
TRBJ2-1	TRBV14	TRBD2	CASSVIAGAKGNEQFF
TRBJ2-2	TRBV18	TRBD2	CASYGTSGTGELFF
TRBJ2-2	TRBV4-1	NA	CASSQRPGGAGELFF
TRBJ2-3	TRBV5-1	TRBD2	CASSLGLAESTDTQYF
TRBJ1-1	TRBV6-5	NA	CASGDEGNTEAFF
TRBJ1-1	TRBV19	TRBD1	CASIRQPQGANTEAFF
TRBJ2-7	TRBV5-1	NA	CASSLTSSTEQYF
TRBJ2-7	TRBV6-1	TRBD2	CASSEVTSHYEQYF
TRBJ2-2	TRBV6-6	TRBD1	CASNDRGTGELFF
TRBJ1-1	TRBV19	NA	CASSIVWGPMNTEAFF
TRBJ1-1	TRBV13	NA	CASSLTALAFF
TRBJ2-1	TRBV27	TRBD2	CASSPKPYLAGEYNEQFF
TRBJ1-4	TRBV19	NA	CASSIDGRRHEGQEKLFF
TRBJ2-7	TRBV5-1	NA	CASSLDTGLGEQYF
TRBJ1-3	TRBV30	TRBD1	CAWSWGQTGNTIYF
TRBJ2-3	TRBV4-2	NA	CASSQDRGSTDTQYF
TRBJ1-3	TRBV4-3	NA	CASSQDSGRVGNTIYF
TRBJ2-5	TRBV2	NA	CASSSGTYQETQYF
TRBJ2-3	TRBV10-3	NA	CAISVGWGESASTDTQYF
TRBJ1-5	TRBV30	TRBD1	CAWTGTADQPQHF
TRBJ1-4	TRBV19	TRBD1	CASSIRGQGGEKLFF
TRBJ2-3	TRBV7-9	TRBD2	CASSSGLAGGSYTDTQYF
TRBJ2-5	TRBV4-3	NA	CASSQISGLLPGGETQYF
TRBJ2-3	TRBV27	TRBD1	CASSAGTGSTDTQYF
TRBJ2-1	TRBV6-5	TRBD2	CASSRISGRVFF
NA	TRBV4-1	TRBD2	CASSQPTSGSYEQYF
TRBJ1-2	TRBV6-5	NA	CASGSRRFPYGYTF
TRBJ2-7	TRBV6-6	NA	CASSPSQGTYEQYF
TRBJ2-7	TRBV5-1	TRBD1	CASSSLTGGGSYEQYF
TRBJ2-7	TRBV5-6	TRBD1	CASSLTGLEQYF
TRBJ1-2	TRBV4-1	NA	CASSQERGYGYTF
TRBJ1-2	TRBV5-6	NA	CASSLGSVGGGYTF
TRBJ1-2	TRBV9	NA	CASSVALQSSYGYTF
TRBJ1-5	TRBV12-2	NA	CASRLAETGDSQPQHF
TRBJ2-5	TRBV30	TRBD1	CAYRGSPWRGTQYF
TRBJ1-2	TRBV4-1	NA	CASSQEPSGGRFGYTF
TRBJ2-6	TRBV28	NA	CASSTIYGGQTHSGANVLTF
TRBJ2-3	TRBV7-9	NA	CASSLIAPDTQYF
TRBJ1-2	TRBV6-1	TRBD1	CASSPRTGGYGYTF
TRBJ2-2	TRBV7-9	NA	CASSLVPSGELFF
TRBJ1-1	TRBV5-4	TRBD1	CASSLWGAQGTEAFF
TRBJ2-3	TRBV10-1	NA	CASSESRRGTDTQYF
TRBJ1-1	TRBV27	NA	CASRTREAVRAFF